Listed here are 26 T cell receptor beta chains from one sample, sequenced in a study of control samples from healthy donors and cancer patients. Profiled with immunoSEQ multiplex PCR; TCRdb holds only in-frame clones, not every one. The profile shows about 82,000 clones, over 75% of them singletons. Sequenced sample: blood. All receptors come from a middle-aged man in good health.

In its sample, this clone was seen a few times. The rearrangement joins TRBV13 to TRBJ1-1, with 7 bases matching TRBD1. There are 14 residues in the CDR3. The V gene's germline CDR1 is PRHDT and CDR2 FYEKMQ (reference sequence). The ends lost 7 bases at V and 7 bases at J; junction bases unmatched: 12. In DNA form, the CDR3 reads TGTGCCAGCAAGCCTCGGAGGGGGCCGGTTGAAGCTTTCTTT. It yields the protein CASKPRRGPVEAFF.

V gene TRBV27 combines with J gene TRBJ1-2, with D perhaps TRBD1 (5 bases). Germline V gene data show CDR1 as MNHEY and CDR2 as SMNVEV (reference sequence). The CDR3 sequence is 13 residues long. Trimming left V 5 bases short and J 1 base short, with 8 bases between. In nucleotides, the CDR3 is TGTGCCAGCAGTCCCGACAGTAACTATGGCTACACCTTC. Translation: CASSPDSNYGYTF.

The rearrangement uses TRBV7-2 and TRBJ1-3; maybe TRBD1 (5 bases). This CDR3 comprises 15 residues. V lost 1 base and J lost 0, with 7 bases in between. Germline loops: CDR1 SGHTA, CDR2 FQGNSA. The CDR3 DNA follows: TGTGCCAGCAGCTTAGGAAGGGGCTCTGGAAACACCATATATTTT. The encoded protein is CASSLGRGSGNTIYF.

This chain joins TRBV2 and TRBJ2-5; 8 positions agree with TRBD1. CDR1 SNHLY and CDR2 FYNNEI come from the germline V gene. The V gene end was trimmed by 4 bases and the J gene end by 2 bases; junction bases not matched to a gene: 3. The CDR3 length is 14 residues. CDR3 nucleotide sequence: TGTGCCAGCAGTGGACAGGGGATTCAAGAGACCCAGTACTTC. Translated, it gives CASSGQGIQETQYF.

V usage is TRBV21-1 and J usage is TRBJ1-2. TRBV21-1 is a documented pseudogene. This CDR3 region has 20 residues. In nucleotides, the CDR3 is TGTGCCAGCAGCAAAGAACCCCGGACGGTGAACTGGGACTCCTTCTATGGCTACACCTTC. This codes for CASSKEPRTVNWDSFYGYTF.

CDR3: CASSLGGSSNQPQHF. The CDR3 DNA reads TGTGCCAGCAGCTTAGGGGGTTCGAGCAATCAGCCCCAGCATTTT. The chain couples TRBV7-9 to TRBJ1-5, with D unresolved. Trimming shortened V by 1 base and J by 1 base, and 8 bases separated the two germline ends. Germline V gene data show CDR1 as SEHNR and CDR2 as FQNEAQ (reference sequence). The CDR3 has 15 residues.

This chain joins TRBV5-1 and TRBJ2-7; a possible D gene is TRBD1 (5 bases). V lost 1 base and J 5 bases, leaving 16 bases between the germline ends. Looked up from germline, CDR1 is SGHRS and CDR2 is YFSETQ. The CDR3 extends over 15 amino acids. The CDR3 DNA reads TGCGCCAGCAGCTTGTCAGGCGCAGGGATTAACGAGCAGTACTTC. Translating it yields CASSLSGAGINEQYF.

The chain carries TRBV5-8 and TRBJ2-1, with D possibly being TRBD2 (5 bases). Deletions cut 4 bases from V and 9 bases from J, with 11 bases between. Germline assignment: CDR1 SGHTS and CDR2 YDEGEE. CDR3 length: 12 residues. The CDR3 DNA follows: TGTGCCAGCAGCGTCGTAGAGGGTGAGCAGTTCTTC. Protein product: CASSVVEGEQFF.

V usage is TRBV27 and J usage is TRBJ2-2, with 7 bases lining up with TRBD2. The CDR3 runs 15 residues. Germline V gene data show CDR1 as MNHEY and CDR2 as SMNVEV (reference sequence). V lost 3 bases and J lost 4; bases outside the gene matches: 5. CDR3 amino acids: CASSFLASGTGELFF. The CDR3 nucleotides are TGTGCCAGCAGTTTTCTGGCTAGCGGCACCGGGGAGCTGTTTTTT.

The rearrangement uses TRBV3-1 (or the pseudogene TRBV3-2) and TRBJ2-5, with 9 nucleotides matching TRBD2. V was clipped by 6 bases and J by 5 bases; unmatched bases: 7. Germline V gene sequence: CDR1 LGHDT, CDR2 YNNKEL (reference sequence). CDR3 length: 14 amino acids. For the CDR3, the DNA is TGTGCCAGCAGTGCGGGGGGGGCAAGGGAGACCCAGTACTTC. Amino acid sequence: CASSAGGARETQYF.

V usage is TRBV30 and J usage is TRBJ1-2, with D perhaps matching TRBD1 (6 bases). This CDR3 is built from 14 residues. CDR1 is GTSNPN and CDR2 is SVGIG in the germline V gene (reference sequence). The germline V and J ends were trimmed by 0 bases and 8 bases, with 16 bases remaining between them. The CDR3 DNA follows: TGTGCCTGGAGTGTACGTGGAGGGGGAGTCGGCTACACCTTC. It encodes CAWSVRGGGVGYTF.

This chain's CDR3 is CASGKSGGEETQYF. In nucleotides, the CDR3 is TGTGCCAGCGGAAAATCAGGGGGCGAAGAGACCCAGTACTTC. This rearrangement joins TRBV6-5 to TRBJ2-5; 8 nucleotides align to TRBD1. Per germline, CDR1 MNHEY and CDR2 SVGAGI. The CDR3 has 14 residues. V lost 8 bases, J lost 3 bases, and 8 bases stayed unmatched.

The V gene is TRBV2, the J gene TRBJ2-1, with D unclear. The CDR3 contains 14 residues. Between the trimmed V and J ends, which lost 7 bases and 6 bases, there was a span of 16 bases. Germline V gives CDR1 SNHLY, CDR2 FYNNEI. CDR3 sequence (DNA): TGTGCCAGCACAGAAGGTGGAACGGGCAATGAGCAGTTCTTC. Its translation: CASTEGGTGNEQFF.

This clone appeared a single time. The CDR3 DNA reads as TGTGCCACCAGTGCCCACGGTAACACAGATACGCAGTATTTT. It is translated as CATSAHGNTDTQYF. V gene TRBV24-1 combines with J gene TRBJ2-3, with D hard to call. There are 14 residues in the CDR3. CDR1 and CDR2 from the germline V gene are KGHDR and SFDVKD. Trimming left V 5 bases short and J 2 bases short, with 10 bases between.

V usage is TRBV5-8 and J usage is TRBJ1-4, with TRBD1 as a possible D gene (5 bases). The germline V gene encodes CDR1 SGHTS and CDR2 YDEGEE. Deletions cut 3 bases from V and 0 bases from J, with 12 bases between. This CDR3 spans 16 amino acids. The CDR3 sequence: CASSSRQLATNEKLFF. The DNA of the CDR3 is TGTGCCAGCAGCTCAAGACAGCTTGCAACTAATGAAAAACTGTTTTTT.

The J gene is TRBJ1-1, the V gene TRBV19; no definite D call. The germline V and J ends were trimmed by 4 bases and 6 bases, with 24 bases remaining between them. Germline-derived CDR1 and CDR2 are LNHDA and SQIVND (reference sequence). The CDR3 length is 17 residues. The CDR3 reads CASSTGWRPRTESEAFF. DNA for the CDR3: TGTGCCAGTAGTACGGGTTGGAGACCCCGTACCGAATCTGAAGCTTTCTTT.

This rearrangement joins TRBV6-2 or TRBV6-3 to TRBJ2-5; 7 bases map to TRBD2. Trimming removed 5 bases from V and 1 base from J; junction bases left unmatched: 7. Germline lookup yields CDR1 MNHEY and CDR2 SVGEGT. This CDR3 comprises 15 residues. The CDR3 DNA reads as TGTGCCAGCAGTACGCGACCGGGAGGCCAAGAGACCCAGTACTTC. Translation gives CASSTRPGGQETQYF.

V and J are TRBV6-5 and TRBJ2-3; D remains unclear. The germline V gene encodes CDR1 MNHEY and CDR2 SVGAGI. Trimming stripped 0 bases from V and 7 bases from J, with 11 bases between. The CDR3 contains 14 residues. This CDR3 is CASSYSWGRNTQYF. In nucleotides, the CDR3 is TGTGCCAGCAGTTACTCGTGGGGTCGGAATACGCAGTATTTT.

A note on this clone: Other nucleotide sequences from this sample produce the same CDR3. The V and J genes are TRBV12-3 or TRBV12-4 and TRBJ1-5, with D perhaps TRBD1 (6 bases). Trimming removed 4 bases from V and 2 bases from J, with 6 bases in between. The CDR3 is 13 residues long. The CDR3 bases are TGTGCCAGCAGTTCAGGGGGCAATCAGCCCCAGCATTTT. It yields the protein CASSSGGNQPQHF.

The chain uses TRBV2 and TRBJ1-1; tentatively, D is TRBD1 (6 bases). Germline-derived CDR1 and CDR2 are SNHLY and FYNNEI. The CDR3 is 11 residues long. V gave up 6 bases and J gave up 10 bases, with 12 bases separating them. CDR3 region: CASREDRVAFF. The CDR3 DNA reads as TGTGCCAGCAGAGAGGACAGAGTAGCTTTCTTT.

The chain recombines TRBV4-1 with TRBJ1-1, with 7 bases aligning to TRBD1. The CDR3 runs to 14 residues. V was pared by 3 bases and J by 1 base, with 2 bases of the junction left unmatched. Germline CDR1 and CDR2: MGHRA and YSYEKL. The CDR3 sequence: CASSQGTANTEAFF. The DNA for the CDR3 is TGCGCCAGCAGCCAGGGGACAGCGAACACTGAAGCTTTCTTT.

The chain links TRBV13 to TRBJ2-5; tentative D call: TRBD1 (6 bases). Germline V lookup: CDR1 PRHDT, CDR2 FYEKMQ (reference sequence). Trimming shortened V by 5 bases and J by 2 bases, and 12 bases separated the two germline ends. This CDR3 contains 14 residues. In DNA, the CDR3 is TGTGCCAGCAGCCGGGGACATTTACAAGAGACCCAGTACTTC. Amino acids: CASSRGHLQETQYF.

The chain is built from TRBV11-2 and TRBJ1-3; TRBD1 aligns across 9 bases. Germline loops: CDR1 SGHAT, CDR2 FQNNGV. Trimming took 5 bases from V and 1 from J; bases not matched to a gene: 6. This CDR3 contains 16 residues. The DNA of the CDR3 is TGTGCCAGCAGCACCAACAGGGGGCTGTCTGGAAACACCATATATTTT. Protein sequence: CASSTNRGLSGNTIYF.

The chain employs TRBV7-3 and TRBJ2-1, with D perhaps TRBD1 (6 bases). CDR1 SGHTA and CDR2 FQGTGA come from the germline V gene. This CDR3 has 15 amino acids. Deletions cut 2 bases from V and 8 bases from J, with 16 bases between. The CDR3 DNA reads as TGTGCCAGCAGCTTAGTTGGGGGCAGGAGCGATGAGCAGTTCTTC. Translation gives CASSLVGGRSDEQFF. Using reference TRBV7-3 and TRBJ2-1 for the parts outside the CDR3, the full variable domain is GAGVSQTPSNKVTEKGKYVELRCDPISGHTALYWYRQSLGQGPEFLIYFQGTGAADDSGLPNDRFFAVRPEGSVSTLKIQRTERGDSAVYLCASSLVGGRSDEQFFGPGTRLTVL.

The rearrangement joins TRBV24-1 to TRBJ2-4, with D hard to call. The germline V gene has CDR1 KGHDR and CDR2 SFDVKD. The CDR3 sequence is 15 residues long. V was clipped by 6 bases and J by 0 bases, with 11 bases between them. The CDR3 nucleotides read TGTGCCACCAGTTGGGCGGAGCTAGCCAAAAACATTCAGTACTTC. Its protein product is CATSWAELAKNIQYF.

This chain uses TRBV19 with TRBJ1-1; a possible D gene is TRBD1 (6 bases). The CDR3 consists of 12 residues. The V end lost 1 base, the J end lost 7 bases, and 7 bases lay between the germline ends. CDR1 and CDR2 (germline): LNHDA, SQIVND (reference sequence). The CDR3 DNA reads TGTGCCAGTAGTATAGGACAGGTTGAAGCTTTCTTT. Protein: CASSIGQVEAFF.